This T cell receptor beta chain was documented in a study of cytomegalovirus exposure and HLA in healthy donors. Study-level points and caveats: Reported findings show TCR beta sequences accurately forecast HLA-A and HLA-B alleles in most subjects. Exclusion applied to some V segments, including TRBV6-2 and TRBV6-3, as they were indistinguishable. There were fewer than 200 TCR beta chains listed as cytomegalovirus-associated.

CDR1 MGHRA and CDR2 YSYEKL come from the germline V gene. The ends lost 2 bases at V and 2 bases at J; junction bases unmatched: 18. This CDR3 has 21 amino acids. Worth noting for this clone: The antigen remains unidentified.

The PCR was carried out with 60 Vbeta primers and 13 Jbeta primers. Using immunoSEQ multiplex PCR, the repertoire was profiled, and TCRdb retains in-frame clones only, with some absent. The sample comprises some 160,000 clones, roughly three quarters of which are singletons, and around 7% rests with the top ten. The chain employs TRBV4-1 and TRBJ2-6, with 7 bases matching TRBD2. Sequencing was done on a sample of PBMCs. The TCR was taken from a woman in her forties in good health and CMV-seropositive. The CDR3 sequence: CASSQRADEGRAGTGANVLTF. CDR3 bases: TGCGCCAGCAGCCAAAGAGCGGACGAGGGGAGGGCGGGGACTGGGGCCAACGTCCTGACTTTC.